The clone carrying this T cell receptor beta chain was seen only once. This record belongs to a study of blood T cell repertoires in COVID-19. Data came from immunoSEQ multiplex PCR; TCRdb stores just in-frame clones and leaves some out. The table has 85,000 to 100,000 clones, about 85% seen once; the top ten hold 24%. This receptor was obtained from a human donor in a cohort sampled during active COVID-19. The sequenced sample consisted of peripheral blood.

DNA of the CDR3: TGCAGCGTTCTCAAAGACACAAACACTGAAGCTTTCTTT. Its protein is CSVLKDTNTEAFF. The rearrangement joins TRBV29-1 to TRBJ1-1; D unresolved. This CDR3 is built from 13 residues. Germline CDR1 reads SQVTM; CDR2 reads ANQGSEA. V lost 5 bases, J lost 2 bases, and 12 bases lay in between.